The 3 T cell receptor beta chains given below trace back to one sample, sequenced in a study of blood T cell repertoires in COVID-19. Sequencing used immunoSEQ multiplex PCR; TCRdb keeps in-frame clones, though not all of them. Found here are about 200,000 clones, around four fifths of them singletons; the top ten hold 2.5% to 3.5%. Sequenced sample: peripheral blood. These receptors came from a woman older than 75 with active or convalescent COVID-19.

DNA for the CDR3: TGTGCCAGCAGCGCGGGACGGCACTACGAGCAGTACTTC. It encodes CASSAGRHYEQYF. The chain combines TRBV7-2 with TRBJ2-7; tentative D call: TRBD2 (6 bases). The V and J ends lost 5 bases and 3 bases respectively, with 11 bases between them. Germline assignment: CDR1 SGHTA and CDR2 FQGNSA. The CDR3 has 13 amino acids.

This clone qualifies as medium-sized. V is TRBV6-9 and J is TRBJ2-2, with D possibly being TRBD2 (6 bases). CDR3 size: 13 residues. V shed 11 bases and J shed 2 bases, with 12 bases lying between them. Germline CDR1 is MNHGY and CDR2 is SVAAGI. The CDR3 nucleotides read TGTGCCGGCGGGGCCGATAACACCGGGGAGCTGTTTTTT. Residues: CAGGADNTGELFF.

This chain joins TRBV6-1 and TRBJ2-1; no firm D call. The germline gives CDR1 MNHNS, CDR2 SASEGT. The CDR3 spans 14 residues. V was trimmed by 5 bases and J by 8 bases, leaving 16 bases between them. The CDR3 sequence is CASSFRSVIDEQFF. Here the CDR3 DNA reads TGTGCCAGCAGTTTCCGTAGTGTTATCGATGAGCAGTTCTTC.